The entry below describes one T cell receptor (beta chain). Its antigen remains undetermined. No base quality values were provided; no much bigger clone lies one nucleotide off. CDR1 and CDR2 (LGHNT, FRNRAP) derive from the germline V gene. V lost 4 bases and J lost 4 bases, and the count of bases not matched to a germline gene is 12. CDR3 length: 16 amino acids, cysteine to phenylalanine. Only the CDR3 portion is preserved as DNA: 48 bases, with reading frame beginning at the first base. The data derive from a study of HIV-infected patients and healthy controls (dated by TCRdb to the mid-2010s). Receptors were amplified or captured by 5' RACE. The sequencing machine was an Illumina MiSeq. Using fastp at Q25 and MiXCR, TCRdb reprocessed the public reads and kept productive beta chains. Rows with a matching CDR3 protein are joined into one entry that keeps the most common DNA and genes. The sample table holds 60,000 to 70,000 distinct CDR3 sequences, of which approximately 21% were seen once. The ten largest make up more than 1.4% of the sample.

The clonotype comes from a human donor in good health. The rearranged segments are TRBV12-5 and TRBJ2-7; 8 nucleotides in the junction match TRBD2. Sequences were obtained from CD4+ T cells from blood. The encoded CDR3 is CASGSGGAGAIYEQYF. The nucleotide sequence is TGTGCTAGTGGTTCCGGGGGGGCAGGGGCTATATACGAGCAGTACTTC. The CDR3, completed at both ends by the reference TRBV12-5 and TRBJ2-7 genes, gives the full variable domain DARVTQTPRHKVTEMGQEVTMRCQPILGHNTVFWYRQTMMQGLELLAYFRNRAPLDDSGMPKDRFSAEMPDATLATLKIQPSEPRDSAVYFCASGSGGAGAIYEQYFGPGTRLTVT.